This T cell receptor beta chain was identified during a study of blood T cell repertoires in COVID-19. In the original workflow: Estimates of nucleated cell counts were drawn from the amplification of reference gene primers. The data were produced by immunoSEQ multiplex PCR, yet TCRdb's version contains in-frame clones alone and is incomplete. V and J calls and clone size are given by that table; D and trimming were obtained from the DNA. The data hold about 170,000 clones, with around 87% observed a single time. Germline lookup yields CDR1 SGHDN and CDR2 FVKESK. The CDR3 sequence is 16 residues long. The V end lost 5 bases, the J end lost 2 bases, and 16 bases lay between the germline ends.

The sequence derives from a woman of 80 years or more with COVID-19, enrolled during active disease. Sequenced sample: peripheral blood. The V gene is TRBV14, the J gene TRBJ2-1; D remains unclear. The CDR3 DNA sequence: TGTGCCAGCAGCTCGTCGCGAGATATCGCCTACAATGAGCAGTTCTTC. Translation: CASSSSRDIAYNEQFF.